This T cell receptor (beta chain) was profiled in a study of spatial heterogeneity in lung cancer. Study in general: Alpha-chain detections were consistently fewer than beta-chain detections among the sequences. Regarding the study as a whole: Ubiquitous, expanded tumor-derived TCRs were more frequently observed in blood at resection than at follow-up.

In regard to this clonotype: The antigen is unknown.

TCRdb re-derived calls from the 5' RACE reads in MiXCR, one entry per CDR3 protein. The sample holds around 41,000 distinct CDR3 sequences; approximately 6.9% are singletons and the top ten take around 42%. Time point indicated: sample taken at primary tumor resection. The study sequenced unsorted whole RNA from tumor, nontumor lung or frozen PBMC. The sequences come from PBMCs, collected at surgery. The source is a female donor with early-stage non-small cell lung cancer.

CDR3 DNA: TGTGCCAGCAGCCTCGCGCCCCGGACTAGCGGAAACAATGAGCAGTTCTTC. This encodes CASSLAPRTSGNNEQFF. The chain is built from TRBV11-3 and TRBJ2-1; 10 positions agree with TRBD2. Germline V gives CDR1 SGHNT, CDR2 YENEEA. This CDR3 has 17 residues. Trimming removed 5 bases from V and 5 bases from J; junction bases left unmatched: 12.